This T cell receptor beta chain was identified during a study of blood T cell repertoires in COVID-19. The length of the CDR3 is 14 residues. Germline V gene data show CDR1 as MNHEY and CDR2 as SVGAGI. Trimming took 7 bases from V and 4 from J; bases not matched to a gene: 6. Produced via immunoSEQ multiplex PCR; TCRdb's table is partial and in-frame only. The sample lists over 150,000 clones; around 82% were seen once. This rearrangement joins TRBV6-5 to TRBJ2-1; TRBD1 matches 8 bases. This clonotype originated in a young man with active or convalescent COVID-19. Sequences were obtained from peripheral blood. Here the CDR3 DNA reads TGTGCCAGCACCGGGACAGGCCGGTACAATGAGCAGTTCTTC. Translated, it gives CASTGTGRYNEQFF.